The 20 T cell receptor beta chains presented below share a single source sample, sequenced in a study of shared clonotypes between healthy human individuals. Using immunoSEQ multiplex PCR, the repertoire was profiled, and TCRdb retains in-frame clones only, with some absent. The sample has some 380,000 clones, 90% to 97% seen once; the top ten hold 0.32%. Sequenced: memory CD8+ T cells sorted from blood. Subset noted: CD45RO+ cells pooled with CCR7-negative TemRA cells. The receptors here all came from a young man in good health.

The rearrangement links TRBV10-3 to TRBJ1-5; D ambiguous. With 0 bases removed from V and 8 bases from J, the gap between germline ends came to 11 bases. Germline loops: CDR1 ENHRY, CDR2 SYGVKD. The CDR3 is made up of 14 amino acids. CDR3 in DNA: TGTGCCATCAGTGAGTCGAAAGGGAAGGAGCCCCAGCATTTT. Its translation is CAISESKGKEPQHF.

As concerns this clone: At one of its ends the junction is not consistent with the germline gene, which may arise from a read error. This sequence joins TRBV7-7 and TRBJ2-3; D is possibly TRBD1 or TRBD2 (5 bases each). CDR1 is SSHAT, CDR2 FNYEAQ, per germline (reference sequence). The CDR3 has 15 residues. The CDR3 nucleotides read TGTGCTAGCAGCTCCGGGACGACTAGCACAGATACGCAGTATTTT. It translates to CASSSGTTSTDTQYF.

This sequence joins TRBV5-4 and TRBJ2-7; weak D call: TRBD2 (6 bases). Germline values: CDR1 SGHNT, CDR2 YYREEE (reference sequence). V lost 4 bases, J lost 1 base, and 15 bases lay in between. The CDR3 length is 15 residues. In DNA, the CDR3 is TGTGCCAGCAGCCCCGGCGGGACCTTATCCTACGAGCAGTACTTC. Translation gives CASSPGGTLSYEQYF.

The chain couples TRBV29-1 to TRBJ2-1; 9 bases fit TRBD2. Per germline, CDR1 SQVTM and CDR2 ANQGSEA. There are 16 residues in the CDR3. The J segment lost 3 bases and the V segment lost 0 bases, leaving 6 bases of the junction unmatched. The CDR3 sequence: CSVEDLGLAYYNEQFF. The CDR3 DNA is TGCAGCGTTGAAGATCTGGGACTAGCTTACTACAATGAGCAGTTCTTC.

The rearrangement joins TRBV29-1 to TRBJ2-1; a possible D gene is TRBD2 (6 bases). V lost 4 bases to trimming and J lost 0 bases, with 22 bases between them. CDR3 length: 18 residues. Germline V gives CDR1 SQVTM, CDR2 ANQGSEA. CDR3 loop: CSVVFSPLGGRSYNEQFF. The CDR3 nucleotides read TGCAGCGTTGTGTTTTCCCCATTGGGGGGACGCTCCTACAATGAGCAGTTCTTC.

The chain recombines TRBV6-1 with TRBJ1-2; unclear D gene. CDR3 length equals 12 residues. V was trimmed by 1 base and J by 10 bases, leaving 10 bases between them. CDR1 and CDR2 (germline): MNHNS, SASEGT. The DNA for the CDR3 is TGTGCCAGCAGTGAAGGATCGGACGTCTACACCTTC. It specifies CASSEGSDVYTF.

The chain couples TRBV5-1 to TRBJ1-1, with 8 bases fitting TRBD1. Germline V gene data show CDR1 as SGHRS and CDR2 as YFSETQ. The CDR3 has 16 residues. With V trimmed by 1 base and J by 2 bases, 7 bases remained unmatched. The CDR3 spells CASSLRQGARNTEAFF. The CDR3 coding sequence is TGCGCCAGCAGCTTGAGGCAGGGGGCGCGCAACACTGAAGCTTTCTTT.

The chain links TRBV5-1 to TRBJ2-3; 9 bases agree with TRBD2. The CDR3 is 16 residues long. Looked up from germline, CDR1 is SGHRS and CDR2 is YFSETQ. V shed 5 bases, J shed 0 bases, and the junction held 7 bases outside the gene matches. The CDR3: CASRNSGSPSTDTQYF. The CDR3 DNA follows: TGCGCCAGCAGGAATAGCGGGAGCCCTAGCACAGATACGCAGTATTTT.

Concerning this clone: Different DNA sequences within this sample yield the same CDR3. This sequence joins TRBV5-1 and TRBJ2-5; D may match TRBD1 or TRBD2 (5 bases each). In germline, CDR1 is SGHRS, CDR2 YFSETQ. The CDR3 is made up of 13 amino acids. Trimming shortened V by 0 bases and J by 2 bases, and 5 bases separated the two germline ends. CDR3 protein: CASSLGGQETQYF. As DNA, the CDR3 is TGCGCCAGCAGCTTGGGGGGGCAAGAGACCCAGTACTTC.

V usage is TRBV19 and J usage is TRBJ2-7; no clear D gene. The CDR3 is 15 residues long. The V gene lost 3 bases and the J gene lost 0 bases, with 12 bases spanning the gap. Germline values: CDR1 LNHDA, CDR2 SQIVND (reference sequence). In DNA form, the CDR3 reads TGTGCCAGTAGTATCGGTTGGGCCAGCTCCTACGAGCAGTACTTC. Translated, it gives CASSIGWASSYEQYF.

This chain connects TRBV5-5 to TRBJ2-7; TRBD1 is a possible D gene (6 bases). The V and J ends lost 4 bases and 6 bases respectively, with 8 bases between them. This CDR3 region has 11 residues. Germline V gene data show CDR1 as SGHKS and CDR2 as YYEKEE (reference sequence). CDR3 residues: CASSGDIEQYF. CDR3 DNA: TGTGCCAGCAGCGGGGACATCGAGCAGTACTTC.

V and J are TRBV28 and TRBJ1-5; TRBD1 aligns across 7 bases. Germline V lookup: CDR1 MDHEN, CDR2 SYDVKM. With 5 bases clipped from V and 4 bases from J, the junction kept 8 bases outside the gene matches. The CDR3 totals 15 residues. CDR3 nucleotide sequence: TGTGCCAGCAGTAAGGGGGCAATCGGGAATCAGCCCCAGCATTTT. As protein: CASSKGAIGNQPQHF. The whole variable domain, remainder taken from reference TRBV28 and TRBJ1-5, is DVKVTQSSRYLVKRTGEKVFLECVQDMDHENMFWYRQDPGLGLRLIYFSYDVKMKEKGDIPEGYSVSREKKERFSLILESASTNQTSMYLCASSKGAIGNQPQHFGDGTRLSIL.

The sample holds one count of this clone. The J gene is TRBJ2-4, the V gene TRBV2; D is unresolved. Trimming left V 2 bases short and J 0 bases short, with 8 bases between. CDR3 length equals 15 residues. Germline loops: CDR1 SNHLY, CDR2 FYNNEI. For the CDR3, the DNA is TGTGCCAGCAGTGAACGCCAACTAGCCAAAAACATTCAGTACTTC. This gives the protein CASSERQLAKNIQYF.

In this sample, this clone turned up once. V usage is TRBV28 and J usage is TRBJ1-1; D is possibly TRBD1 (6 bases). The CDR3 spans 11 residues. From germline, CDR1 is MDHEN and CDR2 SYDVKM. The CDR3 region is CATGLNTEAFF. DNA of the CDR3: TGTGCTACAGGGCTCAACACTGAAGCTTTCTTT.

The chain uses TRBV7-9 and TRBJ2-5, with TRBD2 matching 7 bases. The CDR3 spans 17 residues. Germline assignment: CDR1 SEHNR and CDR2 FQNEAQ (reference sequence). V shed 3 bases, J shed 0 bases, and the junction held 10 bases outside the gene matches. CDR3 residues: CASSFMAASGYQETQYF. The CDR3 bases are TGTGCCAGCAGCTTTATGGCCGCTAGCGGCTACCAAGAGACCCAGTACTTC.

With respect to this clone: Other nucleotide sequences in the sample specify the same CDR3. This chain connects TRBV10-1 to TRBJ2-1, with 7 bases matching TRBD1. Trimming at V came to 7 bases and at J to 0 bases, leaving 0 bases not matched to a gene. In germline, CDR1 is WNHNN, CDR2 SYGVQD (reference sequence). The CDR3 loop spans 13 amino acids. CDR3 amino acids: CASTGGSYNEQFF. The CDR3 DNA is TGCGCCAGCACAGGGGGCTCCTACAATGAGCAGTTCTTC.

The chain carries TRBV2 and TRBJ2-7, with a weak D call TRBD2 (5 bases). Germline V gives CDR1 SNHLY, CDR2 FYNNEI. This CDR3 comprises 15 residues. Trimming pared 2 bases from V and 0 bases from J, leaving 11 bases between. CDR3 nucleotides: TGTGCCAGCAGTGAACCCGTCGGGAACTCCTACGAGCAGTACTTC. It encodes CASSEPVGNSYEQYF.

The chain has TRBV29-1 and TRBJ2-3, with D maybe TRBD2 (6 bases). Germline loops: CDR1 SQVTM, CDR2 ANQGSEA. This CDR3 comprises 12 residues. Trimming removed 3 bases at V and 2 bases at J, with 6 bases between. CDR3 sequence: CSVERDTDTQYF. DNA of the CDR3: TGCAGCGTTGAGCGGGACACAGATACGCAGTATTTT.

The rearrangement uses TRBV28 and TRBJ2-2; perhaps D is TRBD1 or TRBD2 (5 bases each). V was pared by 6 bases and J by 0 bases, with 11 bases between. CDR1 and CDR2 (germline): MDHEN, SYDVKM. The CDR3 has 15 residues. The CDR3 DNA is TGTGCCAGCAGGGGGACCTCCGCGAACACCGGGGAGCTGTTTTTT. This codes for CASRGTSANTGELFF.

The chain links TRBV19 to TRBJ2-3, with 11 positions matching TRBD2. Germline V gives CDR1 LNHDA, CDR2 SQIVND (reference sequence). The CDR3 spans 16 residues. V shed 4 bases and J 4 bases; nucleotides not matched to a gene: 7. CDR3 DNA: TGTGCCAGTAGTACCCCCGCTAGCGGGAGGCCAGATACGCAGTATTTT. This encodes CASSTPASGRPDTQYF.